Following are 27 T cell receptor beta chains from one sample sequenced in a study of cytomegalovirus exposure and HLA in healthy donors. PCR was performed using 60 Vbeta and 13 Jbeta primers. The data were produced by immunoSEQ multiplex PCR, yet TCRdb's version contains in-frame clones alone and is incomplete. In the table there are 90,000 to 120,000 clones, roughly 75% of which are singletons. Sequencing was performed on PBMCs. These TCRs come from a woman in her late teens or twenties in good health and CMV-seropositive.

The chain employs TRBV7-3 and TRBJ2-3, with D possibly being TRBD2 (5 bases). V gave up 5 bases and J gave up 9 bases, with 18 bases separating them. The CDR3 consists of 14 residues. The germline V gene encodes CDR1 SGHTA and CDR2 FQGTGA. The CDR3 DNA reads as TGTGCCAGCAGCGTAGCGTCGGGCCCCGAGACGCAGTATTTT. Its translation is CASSVASGPETQYF.

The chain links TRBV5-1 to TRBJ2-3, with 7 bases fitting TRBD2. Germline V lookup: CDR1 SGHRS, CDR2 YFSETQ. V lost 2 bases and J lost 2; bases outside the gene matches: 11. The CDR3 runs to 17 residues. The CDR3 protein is CASSFSASGAFTDTQYF. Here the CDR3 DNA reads TGCGCCAGCAGCTTCTCCGCTAGCGGTGCCTTCACAGATACGCAGTATTTT.

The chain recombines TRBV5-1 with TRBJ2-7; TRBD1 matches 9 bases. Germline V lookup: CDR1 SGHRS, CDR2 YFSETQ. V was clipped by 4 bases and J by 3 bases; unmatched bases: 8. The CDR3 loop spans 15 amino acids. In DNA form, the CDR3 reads TGCGCCAGCAGCAACGGAGGGACAGGGAACTACGAGCAGTACTTC. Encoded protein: CASSNGGTGNYEQYF.

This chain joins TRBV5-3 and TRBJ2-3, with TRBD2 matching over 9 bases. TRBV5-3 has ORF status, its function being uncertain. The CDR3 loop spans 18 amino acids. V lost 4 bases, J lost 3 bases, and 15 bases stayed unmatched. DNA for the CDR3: TGTGCCAGAAGCCTTGGATGGTCGCCGGGACTAGCAACAGATACGCAGTATTTT. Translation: CARSLGWSPGLATDTQYF.

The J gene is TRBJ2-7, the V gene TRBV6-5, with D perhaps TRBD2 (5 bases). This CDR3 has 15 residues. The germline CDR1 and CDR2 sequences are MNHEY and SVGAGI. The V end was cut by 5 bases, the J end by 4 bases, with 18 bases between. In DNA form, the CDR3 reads TGTGCCAGCAGTCTAGACACGACTGAGGGATACGAGCAGTACTTC. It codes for CASSLDTTEGYEQYF.

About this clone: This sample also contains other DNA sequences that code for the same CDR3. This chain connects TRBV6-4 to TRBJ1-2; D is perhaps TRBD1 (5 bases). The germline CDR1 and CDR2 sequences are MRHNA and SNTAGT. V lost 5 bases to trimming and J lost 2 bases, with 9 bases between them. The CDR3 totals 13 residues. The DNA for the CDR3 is TGTGCCAGCAGTCCCCAGGGCAACTATGGCTACACCTTC. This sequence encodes CASSPQGNYGYTF.

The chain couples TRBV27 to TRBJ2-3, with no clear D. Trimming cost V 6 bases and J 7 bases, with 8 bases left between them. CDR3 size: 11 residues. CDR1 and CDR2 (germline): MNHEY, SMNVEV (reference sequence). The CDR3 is CASRLTNTQYF. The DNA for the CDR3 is TGTGCCAGCAGACTCACGAATACGCAGTATTTT.

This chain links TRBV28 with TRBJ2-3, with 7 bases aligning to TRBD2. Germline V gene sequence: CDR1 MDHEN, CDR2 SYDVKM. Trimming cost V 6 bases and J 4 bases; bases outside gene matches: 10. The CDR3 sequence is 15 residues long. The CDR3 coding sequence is TGTGCCAGCAGCCGAGGACTAGGGGAAGCAGATACGCAGTATTTT. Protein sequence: CASSRGLGEADTQYF. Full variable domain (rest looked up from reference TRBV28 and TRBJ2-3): DVKVTQSSRYLVKRTGEKVFLECVQDMDHENMFWYRQDPGLGLRLIYFSYDVKMKEKGDIPEGYSVSREKKERFSLILESASTNQTSMYLCASSRGLGEADTQYFGPGTRLTVL.

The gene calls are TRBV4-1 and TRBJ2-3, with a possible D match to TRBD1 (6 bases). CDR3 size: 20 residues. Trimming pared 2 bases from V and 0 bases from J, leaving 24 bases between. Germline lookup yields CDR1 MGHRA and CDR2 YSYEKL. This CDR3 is CASSQPPLIRRGLSTDTQYF. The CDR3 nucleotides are TGCGCCAGCAGCCAACCTCCCCTCATTCGCAGGGGCCTTAGCACAGATACGCAGTATTTT.

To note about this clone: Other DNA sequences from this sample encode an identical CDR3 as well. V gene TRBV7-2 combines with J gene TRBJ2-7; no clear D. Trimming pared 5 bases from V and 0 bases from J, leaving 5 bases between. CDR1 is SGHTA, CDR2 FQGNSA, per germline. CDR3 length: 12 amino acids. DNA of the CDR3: TGTGCCAGCAGCCCGTCCTCCTACGAGCAGTACTTC. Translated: CASSPSSYEQYF.

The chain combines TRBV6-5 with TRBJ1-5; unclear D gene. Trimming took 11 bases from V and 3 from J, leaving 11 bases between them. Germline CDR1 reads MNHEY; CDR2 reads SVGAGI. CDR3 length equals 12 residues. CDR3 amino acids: CACGEVNQPQHF. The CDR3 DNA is TGTGCCTGTGGTGAGGTCAATCAGCCCCAGCATTTT.

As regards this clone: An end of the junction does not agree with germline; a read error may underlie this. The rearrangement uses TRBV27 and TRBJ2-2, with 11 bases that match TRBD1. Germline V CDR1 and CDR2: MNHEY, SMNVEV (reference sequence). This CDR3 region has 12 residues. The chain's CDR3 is CASSPGQGASIF. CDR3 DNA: TGTGCCAGCAGTCCAGGACAGGGGGCGTCGATTTTT.

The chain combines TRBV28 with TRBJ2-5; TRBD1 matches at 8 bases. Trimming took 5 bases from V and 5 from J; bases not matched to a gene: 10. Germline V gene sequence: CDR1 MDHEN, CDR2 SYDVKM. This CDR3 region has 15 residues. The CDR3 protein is CASSPTGQARETQYF. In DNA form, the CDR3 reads TGTGCCAGCAGTCCGACGGGACAGGCGAGGGAGACCCAGTACTTC.

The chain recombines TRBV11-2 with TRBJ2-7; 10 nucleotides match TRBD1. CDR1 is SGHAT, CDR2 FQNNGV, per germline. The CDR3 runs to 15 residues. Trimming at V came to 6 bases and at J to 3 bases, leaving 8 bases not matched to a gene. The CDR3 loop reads CASRRPGTGVYEQYF. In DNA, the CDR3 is TGTGCCAGCAGAAGACCCGGGACAGGGGTCTACGAGCAGTACTTC.

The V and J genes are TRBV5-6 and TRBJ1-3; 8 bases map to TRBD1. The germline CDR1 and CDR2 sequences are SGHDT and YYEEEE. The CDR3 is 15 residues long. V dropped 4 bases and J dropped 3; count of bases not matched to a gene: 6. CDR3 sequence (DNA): TGTGCCAGCAGCCTCCAGGGGGCTGGTGGAAACACCATATATTTT. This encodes CASSLQGAGGNTIYF.

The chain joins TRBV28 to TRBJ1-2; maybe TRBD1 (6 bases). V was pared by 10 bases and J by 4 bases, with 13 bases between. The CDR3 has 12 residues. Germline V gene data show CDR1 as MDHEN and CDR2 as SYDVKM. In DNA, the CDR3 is TGTGCCACCTCACAGGGTACCTATGGCTACACCTTC. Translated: CATSQGTYGYTF.

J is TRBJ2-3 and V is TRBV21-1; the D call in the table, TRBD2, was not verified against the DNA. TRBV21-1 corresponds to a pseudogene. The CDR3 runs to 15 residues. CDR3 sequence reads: CASSKLKGATDTQYF. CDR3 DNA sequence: TGTGCCAGCAGCAAATTGAAAGGAGCCACAGATACGCAGTATTTT.

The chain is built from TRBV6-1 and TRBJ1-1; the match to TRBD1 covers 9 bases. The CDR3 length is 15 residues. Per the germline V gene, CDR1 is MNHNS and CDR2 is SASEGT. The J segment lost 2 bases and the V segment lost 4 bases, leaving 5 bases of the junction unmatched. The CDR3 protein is CASSGATGGNTEAFF. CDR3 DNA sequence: TGTGCCAGCAGTGGCGCGACAGGGGGAAACACTGAAGCTTTCTTT.

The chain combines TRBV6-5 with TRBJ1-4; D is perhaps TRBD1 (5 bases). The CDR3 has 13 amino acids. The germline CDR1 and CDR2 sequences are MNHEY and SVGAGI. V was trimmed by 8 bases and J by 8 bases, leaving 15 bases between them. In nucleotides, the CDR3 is TGTGCCAGCCGGTTACTAAACAGGGAAAAACTGTTTTTT. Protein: CASRLLNREKLFF.

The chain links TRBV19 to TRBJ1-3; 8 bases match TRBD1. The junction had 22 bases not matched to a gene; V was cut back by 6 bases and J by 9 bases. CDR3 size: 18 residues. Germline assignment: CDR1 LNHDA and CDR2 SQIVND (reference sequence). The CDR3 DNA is TGTGCCAGTAGGTCTACCGGGACAGGAAAACCCCTTCCCCTCACCATATATTTT. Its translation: CASRSTGTGKPLPLTIYF.

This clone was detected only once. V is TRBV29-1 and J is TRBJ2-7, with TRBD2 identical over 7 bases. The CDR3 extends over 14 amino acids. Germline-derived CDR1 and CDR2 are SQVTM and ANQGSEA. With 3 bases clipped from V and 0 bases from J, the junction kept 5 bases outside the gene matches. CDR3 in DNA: TGCAGCGTTGACGGGGCTAGCGGCTCCTACGAGCAGTACTTC. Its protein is CSVDGASGSYEQYF.

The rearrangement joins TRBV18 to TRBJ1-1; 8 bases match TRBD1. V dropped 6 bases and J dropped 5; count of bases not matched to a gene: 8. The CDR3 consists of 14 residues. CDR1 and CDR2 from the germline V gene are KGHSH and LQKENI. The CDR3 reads CASSPGTGLTEAFF. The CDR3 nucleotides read TGTGCCAGCTCCCCCGGGACAGGTCTTACTGAAGCTTTCTTT.

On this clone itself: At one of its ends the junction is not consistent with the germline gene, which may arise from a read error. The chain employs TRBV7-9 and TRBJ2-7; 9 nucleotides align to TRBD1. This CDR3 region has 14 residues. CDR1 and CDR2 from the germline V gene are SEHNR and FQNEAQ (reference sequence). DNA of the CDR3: TGTTCCAGCAGCCCCGGACAGGGGACCTACGAGCAGTACTTC. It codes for CSSSPGQGTYEQYF.

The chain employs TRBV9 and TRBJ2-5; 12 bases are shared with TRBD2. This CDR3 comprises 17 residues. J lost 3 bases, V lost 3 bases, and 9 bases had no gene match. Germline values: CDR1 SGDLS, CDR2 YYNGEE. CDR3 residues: CASSAWTSGIGKETQYF. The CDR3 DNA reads TGTGCCAGCAGCGCATGGACTAGCGGGATAGGTAAAGAGACCCAGTACTTC.

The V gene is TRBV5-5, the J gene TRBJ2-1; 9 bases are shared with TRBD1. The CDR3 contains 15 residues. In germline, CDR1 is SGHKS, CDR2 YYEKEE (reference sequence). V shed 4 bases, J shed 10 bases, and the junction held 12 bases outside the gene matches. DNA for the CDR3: TGTGCCAGCAGCGCGGGGACAGGGCCTCAATCAGAGCAGTTCTTC. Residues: CASSAGTGPQSEQFF.

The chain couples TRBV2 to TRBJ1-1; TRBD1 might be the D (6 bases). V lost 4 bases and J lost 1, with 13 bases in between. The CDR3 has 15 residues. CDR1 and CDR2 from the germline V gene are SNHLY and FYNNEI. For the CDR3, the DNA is TGTGCCAGCAGTGCCCGGACAGTTCAGAACACTGAAGCTTTCTTT. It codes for CASSARTVQNTEAFF.

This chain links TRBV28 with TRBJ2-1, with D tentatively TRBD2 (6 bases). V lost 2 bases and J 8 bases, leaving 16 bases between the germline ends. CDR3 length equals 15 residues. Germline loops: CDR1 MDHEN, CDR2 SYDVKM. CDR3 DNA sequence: TGTGCCAGCAGTTTAAAATGGGGCGGGGAGGATGAGCAGTTCTTC. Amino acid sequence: CASSLKWGGEDEQFF.